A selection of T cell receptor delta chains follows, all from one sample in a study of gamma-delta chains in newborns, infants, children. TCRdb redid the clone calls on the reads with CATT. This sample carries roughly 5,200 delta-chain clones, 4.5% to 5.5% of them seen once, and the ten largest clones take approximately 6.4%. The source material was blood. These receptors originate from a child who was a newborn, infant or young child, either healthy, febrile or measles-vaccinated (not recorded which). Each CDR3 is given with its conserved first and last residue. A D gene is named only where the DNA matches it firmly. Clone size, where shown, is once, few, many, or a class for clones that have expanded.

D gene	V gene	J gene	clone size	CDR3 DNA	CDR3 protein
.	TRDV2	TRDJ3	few	TGTGCCTGTGACACCGTCGGAGCAAGCTCCTGGGACACCCGACAGATGTTTTTC	CACDTVGASSWDTRQMFF
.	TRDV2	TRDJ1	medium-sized	TGTGCCTGTGTAAGTTTGTATGGGATGTACACCGATAAACTCATCTTT	CACVSLYGMYTDKLIF
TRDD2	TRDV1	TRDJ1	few	TGTGCTCTTGGACTTGGCCTTCCTACGATAGGGGCCGATAAACTCATCTTT	CALGLGLPTIGADKLIF
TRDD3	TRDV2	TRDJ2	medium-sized	TGTGCCTGTGACCCACTGGGGGATACGGCAGCACAACTCTTCTTT	CACDPLGDTAAQLFF
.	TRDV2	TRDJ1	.	TGTGCCTGTGACCCCGTCCCCTCGACCGATAAACTCATCTTT	CACDPVPSTDKLIF
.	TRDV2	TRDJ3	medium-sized	TGTGCCTGTGACCCTACCCTGGGAGCCTCCTGGGACACCCGACAGATGTTTTTC	CACDPTLGASWDTRQMFF
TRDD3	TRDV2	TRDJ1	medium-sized	TGTGCCTGTGACAACTTGGGGGATACGGCCGATAAACTCATCTTT	CACDNLGDTADKLIF
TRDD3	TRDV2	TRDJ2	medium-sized	TGTGCCTGTGACCCGATTCTGTTACTGGGGGATATTCAGACAGCACAACTCTTCTTT	CACDPILLLGDIQTAQLFF
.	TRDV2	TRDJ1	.	TGTGCCTGTGACGAGGTCCCCGATAACCATAAACTCATCTTT	CACDEVPDNHKLIF
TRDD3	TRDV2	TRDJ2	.	TGTGCCTGTGACACCGTCGAGGCTGGGGGGTCGGTTTTGACAGCACAACTTTTCTTT	CACDTVEAGGSVLTAQLFF
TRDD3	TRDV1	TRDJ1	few	TGTGCTCTTGGGGAAAGGCCCGTCCTGCTTCTGGGGGAAGATAAACTCATCTTT	CALGERPVLLLGEDKLIF
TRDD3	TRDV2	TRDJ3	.	TGTGCCTGTGACCCATTGGGGGATTTAAGCTCCTGGGACACCCGACAGATGTTTTTC	CACDPLGDLSSWDTRQMFF
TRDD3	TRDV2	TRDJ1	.	TGTGCCTGTGATACCGTTTCTTATCTGGGGGACCAGTACACCGATAAACTCATCTTT	CACDTVSYLGDQYTDKLIF
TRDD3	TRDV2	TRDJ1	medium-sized	TGTGCCTGTGACACCTTGGGGATACTCCGCGATAAACTCATCTTT	CACDTLGILRDKLIF
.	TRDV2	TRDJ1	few	TGTGCCTGTGACACTCTCGACCTGTCTTACGATGAACTCACCTTT	CACDTLDLSYDELTF
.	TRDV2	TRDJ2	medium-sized	TGTGCCTGTGACACCGTAGGGGGATTGACAGCACAACTCTTCTTT	CACDTVGGLTAQLFF
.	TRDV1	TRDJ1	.	TGTGCTCTTGGGATTACTGCTCCCGATAAACTCATCTTT	CALGITAPDKLIF
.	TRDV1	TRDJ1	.	TGTGCTCTTGGGGAACTAGATCCCCTGGGGACACTCATCTTT	CALGELDPLGTLIF
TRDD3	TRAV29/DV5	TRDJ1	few	TGTGCAGCAAGCGTAGGGCTTCCCCCTATACTGGGGGAACTTAAACTCATCTTT	CAASVGLPPILGELKLIF
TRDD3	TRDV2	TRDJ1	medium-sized	TGTGCCTGTGACCCCCTGGGGGATATACCAGGGGACGATAAACTCATCTTT	CACDPLGDIPGDDKLIF
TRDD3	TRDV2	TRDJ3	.	TGTGCCTGTGACACCCTACTGGGGGATACGCGGGGGCACTCCTGGGACACCCGACAGATGTTTTTC	CACDTLLGDTRGHSWDTRQMFF
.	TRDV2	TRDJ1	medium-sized	TGTGCCTGTGACTCCCTCGTAGGCGGCTCAATCTACACCGATAAACTCATCTTT	CACDSLVGGSIYTDKLIF
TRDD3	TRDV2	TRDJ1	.	TGTGCCTGTGACCAACTGGGGGATATCACCGATAAACTCATCTTT	CACDQLGDITDKLIF
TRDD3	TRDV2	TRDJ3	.	TGTGCCTGTGACACCGTGGTGGGGGATCACAGCTCCTGGGACACCCGACAGATGTTTTTC	CACDTVVGDHSSWDTRQMFF
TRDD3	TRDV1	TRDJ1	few	TGTGCTCTTGGGATACCAGCCCTTCCGGACTGGGGATACGCGTCCACCGATAAACTCATCTTT	CALGIPALPDWGYASTDKLIF
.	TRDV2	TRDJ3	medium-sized	TGTGCCTGTGACAGAATAGATGTGGGCTCCTGGGACACCCGACAGATGTTTTTC	CACDRIDVGSWDTRQMFF
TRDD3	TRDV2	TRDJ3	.	TGTGCCTGTGACACACTAACTGGGGATAGCTCCTGGGACATCCGACAGATGTTTTTC	CACDTLTGDSSWDIRQMFF
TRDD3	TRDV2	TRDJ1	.	TGTGCCTGTAACAAACTGGGGGATACGCGTGATAAACTCATCTTT	CACNKLGDTRDKLIF
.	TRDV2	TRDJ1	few	TGTGCCTGTGACACCGTGGGGGCGGACACCGATAAACTCATCTTT	CACDTVGADTDKLIF
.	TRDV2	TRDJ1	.	TGTGCCTGTGACACCCTAGGCTCCCAGGTATCCGATAAACTCACCTTT	CACDTLGSQVSDKLTF
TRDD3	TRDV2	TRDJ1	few	TGTGCCTGTGACACCGTTGGGGGATACGCCATACAGGATAAACTCATCTTT	CACDTVGGYAIQDKLIF
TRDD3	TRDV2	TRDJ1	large	TGTGCCTGTGACCTAGTCCCTACCCGGGGGATACGACGATTGGGCGATAAACTCATCTTT	CACDLVPTRGIRRLGDKLIF
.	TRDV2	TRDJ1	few	TGTGCCTGTGACACTATGGTACTTCCGATCCACGCCGATAAACTCATCTTT	CACDTMVLPIHADKLIF
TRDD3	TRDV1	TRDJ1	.	TGTGCTCTTGGGGAATGGGCTGCGTACTGGGGGATACGGATATACACCGATAAACTCATCTTT	CALGEWAAYWGIRIYTDKLIF
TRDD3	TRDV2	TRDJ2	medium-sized	TGTGCCTGTGACCCCCTACTGGGGGATAGGACAGCACAACTCTTCTTT	CACDPLLGDRTAQLFF
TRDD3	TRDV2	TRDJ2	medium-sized	TGTGCCTGTGACATAATAGGGGATACTTTGACAGCACAACTCTTCTTT	CACDIIGDTLTAQLFF
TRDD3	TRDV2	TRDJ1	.	TGTGCCTGTGAGGGACCACTGGGGGATACTTGGCTTTCCACCGATAAACTCATCTTT	CACEGPLGDTWLSTDKLIF
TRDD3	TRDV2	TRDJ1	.	TGTGCCTGTAACACAATTGCAAGCTGGGGGACCGCTCTCACCGATAAACTCATCTTT	CACNTIASWGTALTDKLIF
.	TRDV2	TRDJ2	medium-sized	TGTGCCTGTGACACCGTGGGGGCTTTGACAGCACAACTCTTCTTT	CACDTVGALTAQLFF
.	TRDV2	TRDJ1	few	TGTGCCTGTGAGGGACCCCTCGGGGGAGGCGCGAAATACACCGATAAACTCATCTTT	CACEGPLGGGAKYTDKLIF
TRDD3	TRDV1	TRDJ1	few	TGTGCTCTTGGGGAACTAGACCCTCTTGGGCTTACTGGGGGATTCGACACCGATAAACTCATCTTT	CALGELDPLGLTGGFDTDKLIF
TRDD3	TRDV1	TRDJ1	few	TGTGCTCTCTCTACGGCCCCAATTCGTGTACTGGGGGATACCCAGTACACCGATAAACCCATCTTT	CALSTAPIRVLGDTQYTDKPIF
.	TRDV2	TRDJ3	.	TGTGCCTGTGGCGCCACTGGGTATGGATCCTGGGACACCCGACAGATGTTTTTC	CACGATGYGSWDTRQMFF
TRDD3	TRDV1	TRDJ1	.	TGTGCTCTTGGGGAACTAGTCGGTCCTGGCCTGCCTAAAAAAGCCTGGGGGATCGCCGATAAACTCATCTTT	CALGELVGPGLPKKAWGIADKLIF
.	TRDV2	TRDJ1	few	TGTGCCTGTGACGCCGTACCGGCCCCCGATAAACTCATCTTT	CACDAVPAPDKLIF
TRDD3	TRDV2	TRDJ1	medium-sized	TGTGCCTGTGACACCGTAAATGGGGGATCTAGCACCGATAAACTCATCTTT	CACDTVNGGSSTDKLIF
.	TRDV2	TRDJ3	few	TGTGCCTGTGACCGTACCGGGGGATCCTGGGACACCCGACAGATGTTTTTC	CACDRTGGSWDTRQMFF
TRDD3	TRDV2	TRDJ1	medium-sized	TGTGCCTGTGAGGAACTGGGGGCTACCGATAAACTCATCTTT	CACEELGATDKLIF
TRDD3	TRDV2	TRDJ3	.	TGTGCCTGTGACACCGGGGGATACGCGTCCTGGGACACCCGACAGATGTTTTTC	CACDTGGYASWDTRQMFF
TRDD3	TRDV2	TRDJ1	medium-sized	TGTGCCTGTGATAGACTGGGGGATTTGGGCGATAAACTCATCTTT	CACDRLGDLGDKLIF
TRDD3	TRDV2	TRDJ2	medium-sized	TGTGCCTGTGACACCATTACTTGGGGGAACGCTTTGACAGCACAACTCTTCTTT	CACDTITWGNALTAQLFF
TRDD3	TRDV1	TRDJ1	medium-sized	TGTGCTCTTGGGTTCCCACTACTGGGGGATAATAATAAACTCATCTTT	CALGFPLLGDNNKLIF
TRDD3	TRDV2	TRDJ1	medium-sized	TGTGCCTGTGACACGGCTTTCTTTGGGGGATCCGGGATCACCGATAAACTCATCTTT	CACDTAFFGGSGITDKLIF
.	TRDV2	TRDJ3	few	TGTGCCTGCGACACCGTAAGGTCCCCGAGCTCCTGGGACACCCGACAGATGTTTTTC	CACDTVRSPSSWDTRQMFF
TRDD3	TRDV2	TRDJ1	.	TGTGCCTGTGACAAGCTACGCCCTTCTACTGGGGGATACGCGGCCGATAAACTCATCTTT	CACDKLRPSTGGYAADKLIF
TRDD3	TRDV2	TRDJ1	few	TGCGCCTGTGACCCGGTTCGAGGGTCCCTGGGGGATAGTGCCGATAAACTCATCTTT	CACDPVRGSLGDSADKLIF
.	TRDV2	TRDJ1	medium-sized	TGTGCCTGTGACACCGTTGGGCCCGCGAACACCGATAAACTCATCTTT	CACDTVGPANTDKLIF
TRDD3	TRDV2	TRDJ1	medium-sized	TGTGCCTGTGACACCGTGGGGATACATCCCGATAAACTCATCTTT	CACDTVGIHPDKLIF
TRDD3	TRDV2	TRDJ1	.	TGTGCCTGTGACGGGGTACTGGGGGTCGACACCGATAAACTCATCTTT	CACDGVLGVDTDKLIF